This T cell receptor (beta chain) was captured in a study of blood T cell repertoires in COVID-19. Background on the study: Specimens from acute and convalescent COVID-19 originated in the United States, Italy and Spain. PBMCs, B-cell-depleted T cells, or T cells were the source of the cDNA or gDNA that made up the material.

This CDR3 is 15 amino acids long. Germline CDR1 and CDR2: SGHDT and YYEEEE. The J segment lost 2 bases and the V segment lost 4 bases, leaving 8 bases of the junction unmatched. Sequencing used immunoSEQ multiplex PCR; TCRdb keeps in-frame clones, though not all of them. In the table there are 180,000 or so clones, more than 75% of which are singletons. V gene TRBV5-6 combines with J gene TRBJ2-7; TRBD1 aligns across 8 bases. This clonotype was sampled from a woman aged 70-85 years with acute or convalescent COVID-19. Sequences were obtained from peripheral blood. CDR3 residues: CASSPRQGSTYEQYF. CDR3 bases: TGTGCCAGCAGCCCTCGACAGGGGTCCACCTACGAGCAGTACTTC.